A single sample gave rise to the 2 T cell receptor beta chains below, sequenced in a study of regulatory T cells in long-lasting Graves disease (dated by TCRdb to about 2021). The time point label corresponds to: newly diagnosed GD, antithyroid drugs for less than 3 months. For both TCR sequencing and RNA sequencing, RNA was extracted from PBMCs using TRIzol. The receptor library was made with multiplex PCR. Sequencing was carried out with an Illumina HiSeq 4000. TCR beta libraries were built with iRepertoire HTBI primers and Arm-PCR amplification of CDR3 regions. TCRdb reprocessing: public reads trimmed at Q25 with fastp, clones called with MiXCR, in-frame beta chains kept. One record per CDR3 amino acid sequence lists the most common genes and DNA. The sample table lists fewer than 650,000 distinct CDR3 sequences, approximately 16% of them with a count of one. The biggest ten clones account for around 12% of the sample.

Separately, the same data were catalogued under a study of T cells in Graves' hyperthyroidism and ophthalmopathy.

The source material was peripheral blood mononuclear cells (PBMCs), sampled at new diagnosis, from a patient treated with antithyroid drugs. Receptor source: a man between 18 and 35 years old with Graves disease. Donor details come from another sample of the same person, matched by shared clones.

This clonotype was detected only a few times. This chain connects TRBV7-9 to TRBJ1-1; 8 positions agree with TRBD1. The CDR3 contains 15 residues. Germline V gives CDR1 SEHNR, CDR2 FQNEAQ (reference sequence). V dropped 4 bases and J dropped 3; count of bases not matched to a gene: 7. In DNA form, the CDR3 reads TGTGCCAGCAGCTCGCAGGGGGCATGGGACACTGAAGCTTTCTTT. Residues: CASSSQGAWDTEAFF.

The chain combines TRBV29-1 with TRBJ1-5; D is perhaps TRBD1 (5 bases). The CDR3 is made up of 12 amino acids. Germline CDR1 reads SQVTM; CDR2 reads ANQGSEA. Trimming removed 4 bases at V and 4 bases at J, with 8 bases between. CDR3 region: CSVVAGNQPQHF. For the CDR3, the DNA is TGCAGCGTTGTGGCAGGGAATCAGCCCCAGCATTTT.